The rows below give T cell receptor beta chains drawn from one sample of a study of shared T cell receptors in the human thymus. Sequencing used immunoSEQ multiplex PCR; TCRdb keeps in-frame clones, though not all of them. The table has approximately 730,000 clones, roughly 85% seen once. These data were also filed under a second study, of human thymus T cells.

The sample comprised thymocytes. Receptor source: a girl less than two years old with a congenital heart defect. CDR3s include the opening cysteine and the closing phenylalanine or tryptophan. The D gene is left open where the match is weak. Clone size is given for some rows only: seen once, a few or many times, or a class if the clone is expanded.

d_call: TRBD2
clone_size: .
v_call: TRBV7-2
j_call: TRBJ2-7
cdr3_aa: CASSQNPKRGFNYEQYF
cdr3_nt: TGTGCCAGCAGCCAAAACCCCAAGCGGGGGTTCAACTACGAGCAGTACTTC

d_call: .
clone_size: .
v_call: TRBV21-1
j_call: TRBJ1-4
cdr3_aa: CASKGTGVEKLFF
cdr3_nt: TGTGCCAGCAAAGGGACAGGGGTTGAAAAACTGTTTTTT

d_call: TRBD1
clone_size: .
v_call: TRBV28
j_call: TRBJ2-1
cdr3_aa: CASSADRGTHNEQFF
cdr3_nt: TGTGCCAGCAGTGCCGACAGGGGGACCCACAATGAGCAGTTCTTC

d_call: TRBD1
clone_size: .
v_call: TRBV10-2
j_call: TRBJ1-6
cdr3_aa: CASSDRGFPGQGFHNSPLHF
cdr3_nt: TGCGCCAGCAGTGATCGGGGTTTCCCGGGACAGGGTTTCCATAATTCACCCCTCCACTTT

d_call: .
clone_size: .
v_call: TRBV18
j_call: TRBJ2-2
cdr3_aa: CASSAYRALNNANTGELFF
cdr3_nt: TGTGCCAGCTCCGCTTACAGGGCCCTTAACAACGCGAACACCGGGGAGCTGTTTTTT

d_call: .
clone_size: .
v_call: TRBV29-1
j_call: TRBJ1-2
cdr3_aa: CSVEFRDRGYTF
cdr3_nt: TGCAGCGTTGAGTTTCGCGACAGGGGCTACACCTTC

d_call: .
clone_size: .
v_call: TRBV7-2
j_call: TRBJ1-3
cdr3_aa: CASSPLTDGSSGNTIYF
cdr3_nt: TGTGCCAGCAGCCCCTTGACTGACGGCAGCTCTGGAAACACCATATATTTT

d_call: TRBD1
clone_size: once
v_call: TRBV9
j_call: TRBJ1-1
cdr3_aa: CASSVGSVRGTGEAFF
cdr3_nt: TGTGCCAGCAGCGTAGGGTCGGTCCGGGGGACAGGGGAAGCTTTCTTT

d_call: TRBD1
clone_size: .
v_call: TRBV27
j_call: TRBJ2-7
cdr3_aa: CASSPSTGTVQYEQYF
cdr3_nt: TGTGCCAGCAGTCCCTCAACCGGGACAGTACAGTACGAGCAGTACTTC

d_call: .
clone_size: .
v_call: TRBV2
j_call: TRBJ1-2
cdr3_aa: CARDQGQGKNYGYTF
cdr3_nt: TGTGCCAGGGACCAAGGGCAGGGCAAAAACTATGGCTACACCTTC

d_call: .
clone_size: .
v_call: TRBV19
j_call: TRBJ2-3
cdr3_aa: CASSPAATDTQYF
cdr3_nt: TGTGCCAGTAGTCCTGCGGCCACAGATACGCAGTATTTT

d_call: .
clone_size: .
v_call: TRBV7-9
j_call: TRBJ1-2
cdr3_aa: CASSPSSSQPTFGYGYTF
cdr3_nt: TGTGCCAGCAGCCCGTCCTCTTCGCAACCCACCTTCGGCTATGGCTACACCTTC

d_call: .
clone_size: .
v_call: TRBV27
j_call: TRBJ2-7
cdr3_aa: CASSRRDRYSREQYF
cdr3_nt: TGTGCCAGCAGCCGGCGGGACAGATACTCTAGGGAGCAGTACTTC

d_call: .
clone_size: .
v_call: TRBV2
j_call: TRBJ1-3
cdr3_aa: CASGGEVYTIYF
cdr3_nt: TGTGCCAGCGGAGGGGAGGTTTACACCATATATTTT

d_call: .
clone_size: few
v_call: TRBV11-2
j_call: TRBJ1-1
cdr3_aa: CASSLGVNTEAFF
cdr3_nt: TGTGCCAGCAGCTTGGGAGTGAACACTGAAGCTTTCTTT

d_call: .
clone_size: .
v_call: TRBV5-1
j_call: TRBJ1-3
cdr3_aa: CASSPGSAGGTGNTIYF
cdr3_nt: TGCGCCAGCAGCCCTGGCTCCGCCGGAGGGACTGGAAACACCATATATTTT

d_call: TRBD2
clone_size: few
v_call: TRBV29-1
j_call: TRBJ2-1
cdr3_aa: CSVVGGGGTNNEQFF
cdr3_nt: TGCAGCGTTGTCGGGGGGGGCGGGACGAACAATGAGCAGTTCTTC

d_call: .
clone_size: once
v_call: TRBV4-3
j_call: TRBJ1-1
cdr3_aa: CASSHPPQTGVNTEAFF
cdr3_nt: TGCGCCAGCAGCCACCCGCCCCAGACAGGAGTTAACACTGAAGCTTTCTTT

d_call: TRBD1
clone_size: once
v_call: TRBV13
j_call: TRBJ1-6
cdr3_aa: CASSFRDRALDNSPLHF
cdr3_nt: TGTGCCAGCAGTTTTCGGGACAGGGCGTTGGATAATTCACCCCTCCACTTT

d_call: TRBD1
clone_size: .
v_call: TRBV27
j_call: TRBJ1-6
cdr3_aa: CASSLCTGGRGVGSPLHF
cdr3_nt: TGTGCCAGCAGTTTATGTACAGGGGGTCGTGGGGTAGGTTCACCCCTCCACTTT

d_call: TRBD1
clone_size: .
v_call: TRBV5-5
j_call: TRBJ1-1
cdr3_aa: CASSLVEVDTGEVGEAFF
cdr3_nt: TGTGCCAGCAGCTTGGTGGAAGTCGATACAGGGGAGGTTGGTGAAGCTTTCTTT

d_call: .
clone_size: .
v_call: TRBV4-3
j_call: TRBJ1-6
cdr3_aa: CASSQGTFTPLHF
cdr3_nt: TGCGCCAGCAGCCAGGGGACTTTTACACCCCTCCACTTT

d_call: .
clone_size: .
v_call: TRBV28
j_call: TRBJ2-7
cdr3_aa: CASSLVTDRELYEQYF
cdr3_nt: TGTGCCAGCAGTTTAGTCACCGACAGAGAACTCTACGAGCAGTACTTC

d_call: TRBD1
clone_size: .
v_call: TRBV5-6
j_call: TRBJ1-1
cdr3_aa: CASSQGEEGNTEAFF
cdr3_nt: TGTGCCAGCAGCCAGGGGGAGGAGGGAAACACTGAAGCTTTCTTT

d_call: TRBD1
clone_size: .
v_call: TRBV28
j_call: TRBJ1-1
cdr3_aa: CASSLSGQGWWNTEAFF
cdr3_nt: TGTGCCAGCAGTTTATCGGGACAGGGTTGGTGGAACACTGAAGCTTTCTTT

d_call: TRBD1
clone_size: .
v_call: TRBV4-1
j_call: TRBJ1-1
cdr3_aa: CASSRGQLNTEAFF
cdr3_nt: TGCGCCAGCAGCCGGGGACAGCTGAACACTGAAGCTTTCTTT

d_call: TRBD2
clone_size: .
v_call: TRBV6-4
j_call: TRBJ2-3
cdr3_aa: CASSDTSGGAGTDTQYF
cdr3_nt: TGTGCCAGCAGTGACACTAGCGGGGGGGCCGGCACAGATACGCAGTATTTT

d_call: TRBD2
clone_size: .
v_call: TRBV4-1
j_call: TRBJ2-3
cdr3_aa: CASSLRLAGVADTQYF
cdr3_nt: TGCGCCAGCAGCCTCCGCCTAGCGGGGGTGGCGGATACGCAGTATTTT

d_call: .
clone_size: few
v_call: TRBV7-8
j_call: TRBJ1-3
cdr3_aa: CASSLTTGNTIYF
cdr3_nt: TGTGCCAGCAGCTTAACTACTGGAAACACCATATATTTT

d_call: TRBD1
clone_size: .
v_call: TRBV29-1
j_call: TRBJ2-1
cdr3_aa: CSVGQGAHNEQFF
cdr3_nt: TGCAGCGTGGGACAGGGGGCCCACAATGAGCAGTTCTTC

d_call: .
clone_size: few
v_call: TRBV7-9
j_call: TRBJ1-5
cdr3_aa: CASSLAREGHQPQHF
cdr3_nt: TGTGCCAGCAGCTTAGCCAGGGAAGGGCATCAGCCCCAGCATTTT

d_call: TRBD1
clone_size: .
v_call: TRBV15
j_call: TRBJ1-2
cdr3_aa: CATGRGTTWAGGIEGYTF
cdr3_nt: TGTGCCACCGGACGCGGGACGACGTGGGCAGGGGGAATAGAAGGCTACACCTTC

d_call: TRBD1
clone_size: .
v_call: TRBV7-9
j_call: TRBJ1-2
cdr3_aa: CASSFDRDENYGYTF
cdr3_nt: TGTGCCAGCAGCTTCGACAGGGACGAGAACTATGGCTACACCTTC

d_call: .
clone_size: .
v_call: TRBV25-1
j_call: TRBJ1-4
cdr3_aa: CASSLPHRAGQEKLFF
cdr3_nt: TGTGCCAGCAGTTTGCCCCACAGGGCTGGACAGGAAAAACTGTTTTTT

d_call: TRBD1
clone_size: .
v_call: TRBV2
j_call: TRBJ1-5
cdr3_aa: CASSVGQGGQPQHF
cdr3_nt: TGTGCCAGCAGTGTCGGCCAGGGGGGCCAGCCCCAGCATTTT

d_call: .
clone_size: .
v_call: TRBV6-5
j_call: TRBJ2-4
cdr3_aa: CASSSIETGAKNIQYF
cdr3_nt: TGTGCCAGCAGTTCTATTGAGACGGGGGCCAAAAACATTCAGTACTTC

d_call: .
clone_size: few
v_call: TRBV5-8
j_call: TRBJ2-7
cdr3_aa: CASSTSRAYEQYF
cdr3_nt: TGTGCCAGCAGCACTTCCAGGGCCTACGAGCAGTACTTC

d_call: .
clone_size: few
v_call: TRBV19
j_call: TRBJ1-4
cdr3_aa: CASSNNGQTGEKLFF
cdr3_nt: TGTGCCAGTAGTAATAACGGGCAGACGGGAGAAAAACTGTTTTTT